This passage covers 29 T cell receptor beta chains from one sample sequenced in a study of T cell repertoires in cytomegalovirus infection. TCRdb fed the reads into MiXCR, producing one record per CDR3 protein. The sample records around 50,000 distinct CDR3 sequences, more than 15% being singletons. Which antigens these TCRs recognize remains unknown. The material was CD8+ T cells from cultured PBMCs, obtained from culture after CMV antigen stimulation. All receptors come from a human donor in good health (CMV status not recorded). Some clones in this sample may be carry-over from other donors' samples.

This clonotype was observed a few times. The CDR3, as DNA: TGTGCCAGCAGTCCGGCCGGGTCGACTCTCAGGGCCAACGTCCTGACTTTC. Protein: CASSPAGSTLRANVLTF. V usage is TRBV12-3 or TRBV12-4 and J usage is TRBJ2-6; D is ambiguous. Trimming took off 5 bases at V and 5 bases at J, with 19 bases between the two ends. This CDR3 spans 17 amino acids.

V gene TRBV5-1 combines with J gene TRBJ2-2; 14 bases are shared with TRBD2. CDR3 size: 17 residues. The germline gives CDR1 SGHRS, CDR2 YFSETQ. V was clipped by 7 bases and J by 0 bases; unmatched bases: 5. As DNA, the CDR3 is TGCGCCAGCGGGGGACTAGCGGGAGTCACGAACACCGGGGAGCTGTTTTTT. As protein: CASGGLAGVTNTGELFF.

This chain joins TRBV7-2 and TRBJ2-1; 8 bases map to TRBD2. Germline CDR1 SGHTA, CDR2 FQGNSA. This CDR3 region has 18 residues. The J segment lost 1 base and the V segment lost 3 bases, leaving 11 bases of the junction unmatched. The CDR3 region is CASSFSSGVLPSYNEQFF. The DNA of the CDR3 is TGTGCCAGCAGCTTCAGTAGCGGGGTCTTACCTTCCTACAATGAGCAGTTCTTC.

As regards this clonotype: At one of its ends the junction is not consistent with the germline gene, which may arise from a read error. The chain employs TRBV6-2 or TRBV6-3 and TRBJ2-6, with 7 bases that match TRBD1. The germline V gene has CDR1 MNHEY and CDR2 SVGEGT. This CDR3 spans 18 amino acids. CDR3 sequence (DNA): TGTGCCAGCAGTTACTCGACAGGGATCCCCTCTGGGGCCAGCGTCCTGACTTTC. It codes for CASSYSTGIPSGASVLTF.

This clonotype turned up a few times. The chain is built from TRBV11-2 and TRBJ2-1; the match to TRBD2 covers 14 bases. The CDR3 sequence is 14 residues long. The trim removed 8 bases at V and 8 bases at J, leaving 5 bases unmatched. Germline V gives CDR1 SGHAT, CDR2 FQNNGV. The CDR3: CASRLAGGWDEQFF. CDR3 nucleotides: TGTGCCAGCCGACTAGCGGGAGGGTGGGATGAGCAGTTCTTC.

This clonotype was detected only a few times. CDR3: CASSLPGQYTGELFF. CDR3 DNA: TGTGCCAGTAGTCTACCGGGACAGTATACCGGGGAGCTGTTTTTT. V gene TRBV19 combines with J gene TRBJ2-2; the match to TRBD1 covers 7 bases. CDR3 length: 15 amino acids. In germline, CDR1 is LNHDA, CDR2 SQIVND (reference sequence). Losses at the gene ends were 5 bases for V and 5 bases for J; bases not matched to a gene: 8.

The chain is built from TRBV27 and TRBJ2-7; weak D call: TRBD1 (6 bases). CDR3 size: 13 residues. V was cut by 6 bases and J by 7 bases, with 16 bases left in between. The germline gives CDR1 MNHEY, CDR2 SMNVEV (reference sequence). CDR3 region: CASRDRPGQEQYF. The CDR3 region has the DNA TGTGCCAGCAGAGACAGGCCCGGGCAGGAGCAGTACTTC.

This chain links TRBV4-2 with TRBJ2-3; 14 bases agree with TRBD2. Unmatched junction bases numbered 1, after V lost 4 bases and J lost 4 bases. This CDR3 has 15 amino acids. Germline lookup yields CDR1 LGHNA and CDR2 YNFKEQ. The CDR3 DNA is TGTGCCAGCAGCCTGACTAGCGGGGGGGCAGATACGCAGTATTTT. This sequence encodes CASSLTSGGADTQYF.

This clonotype has just a few counts. CDR3 in amino acids: CASSPRTSGFSYNEQFF. CDR3 coding DNA: TGCGCCAGCAGCCCCCGGACTAGCGGGTTCTCCTACAATGAGCAGTTCTTC. The chain has TRBV4-3 and TRBJ2-1; 11 nucleotides line up with TRBD2. J lost 0 bases, V lost 4 bases, and 5 bases had no gene match. Germline V gene data show CDR1 as LGHNA and CDR2 as YSLEER. The CDR3 extends over 17 amino acids.

This chain links TRBV20-1 with TRBJ2-3, with D perhaps matching TRBD1 (6 bases). V gave up 7 bases and J gave up 1 base, with 15 bases separating them. The CDR3 totals 14 residues. CDR1 and CDR2 (germline): DFQATT, SNEGSKA (reference sequence). CDR3 bases: TGCAGTGAGCAGGGTGAGGGGGGCACAGATACGCAGTATTTT. This encodes CSEQGEGGTDTQYF.

This chain connects TRBV20-1 to TRBJ2-1; 8 bases are a match to TRBD1. The CDR3 is 12 residues long. Germline CDR1 DFQATT, CDR2 SNEGSKA (reference sequence). J gave up 13 bases and V 4 bases, and 9 bases lay outside the gene matches. CDR3 loop: CSATDRESYQFF. The CDR3 DNA follows: TGCAGTGCTACGGACAGGGAGAGTTATCAGTTCTTC.

A few counts support this clonotype. The chain couples TRBV6-6 to TRBJ2-5; D remains ambiguous. Germline V CDR1 and CDR2: MNHNY, SVGAGI (reference sequence). The germline V and J ends were trimmed by 0 bases and 1 base, with 9 bases remaining between them. The CDR3 sequence is 15 residues long. The CDR3 coding sequence is TGTGCCAGCAGTTACTCGTCAGGATTCCAAGAGACCCAGTACTTC. Encoded protein: CASSYSSGFQETQYF.

This clonotype was picked up a small number of times. V gene TRBV7-9 combines with J gene TRBJ2-7; 7 positions agree with TRBD1. The CDR3 sequence is 15 residues long. V was pared by 3 bases and J by 3 bases, with 8 bases of the junction left unmatched. Germline V CDR1 and CDR2: SEHNR, FQNEAQ (reference sequence). CDR3 sequence: CASSFLGQEFYEQYF. The CDR3 DNA reads TGTGCCAGCAGCTTCCTCGGACAGGAGTTCTACGAGCAGTACTTC.

To note about this clonotype: One junction end disagrees with the germline gene, perhaps due to a read error. The gene calls are TRBV7-3 and TRBJ1-1, with D possibly being TRBD1 (6 bases). The CDR3 extends over 15 amino acids. In germline, CDR1 is SGHTA, CDR2 FQGTGA. The CDR3 DNA reads as TGTGCCAGCAGTTTAACGTCAGGGGCTGGGACTGAAGCTTTCTTT. It yields the protein CASSLTSGAGTEAFF.

The chain combines TRBV15 with TRBJ2-5, with D unclear. Germline loops: CDR1 LNHNV, CDR2 YYDKDF (reference sequence). The V end was cut by 1 base, the J end by 5 bases, with 8 bases between. The CDR3 loop spans 13 amino acids. CDR3 in amino acids: CATSRVPAETQYF. The DNA for the CDR3 is TGTGCCACCAGCAGAGTTCCAGCGGAGACCCAGTACTTC.

The V call is TRBV29-1, the J call TRBJ2-7; 7 nucleotides align to TRBD1. This CDR3 is built from 16 residues. Germline V gene lookup returns CDR1 SQVTM and CDR2 ANQGSEA. V was clipped by 0 bases and J by 4 bases; unmatched bases: 12. CDR3: CSVEESQGIQSYEQYF. The CDR3 DNA sequence: TGCAGCGTTGAAGAGTCACAGGGGATCCAGAGTTACGAGCAGTACTTC.

This clonotype was recorded a few times. J is TRBJ2-7 and V is TRBV5-6; the D call may be TRBD1 or TRBD2 (6 bases each). There are 16 residues in the CDR3. The V and J ends lost 1 base and 7 bases respectively, with 21 bases between them. Germline V lookup: CDR1 SGHDT, CDR2 YYEEEE. The CDR3 reads CASSLLTGDTMWEQYF. CDR3 coding DNA: TGTGCCAGCAGCTTGCTGACGGGGGACACAATGTGGGAGCAGTACTTC.

This chain links TRBV12-5 with TRBJ2-5; 8 positions agree with TRBD2. Germline CDR1 reads LGHNT; CDR2 reads FRNRAP. The CDR3 is 15 residues long. The V and J ends lost 3 bases and 5 bases, in that order; junction bases with no gene match: 8. The CDR3 is CASGFHGGGRETQYF. The CDR3, as DNA: TGTGCTAGTGGTTTCCATGGCGGGGGGAGGGAGACCCAGTACTTC.

This clonotype was seen only a few times. The chain links TRBV12-3 or TRBV12-4 to TRBJ2-3; no definite D call. Trimming took off 5 bases at V and 6 bases at J, with 12 bases between the two ends. The CDR3 covers 13 residues. CDR3 in amino acids: CASSPPWIDTQYF. CDR3 in DNA: TGTGCCAGCAGTCCCCCTTGGATCGATACGCAGTATTTT.

The rearrangement links TRBV15 to TRBJ1-2; 10 bases line up with TRBD1. This CDR3 is 16 amino acids long. CDR1 LNHNV and CDR2 YYDKDF come from the germline V gene (reference sequence). Germline trimming cut 0 bases from V and 6 bases from J; bases unmatched to any gene: 7. Written as DNA, the CDR3 is TGTGCCACCAGCAGAGATTTGGGGACAGGGGTGAATGGCTACACCTTC. The encoded protein is CATSRDLGTGVNGYTF.

This sequence joins TRBV5-4 and TRBJ2-7; weak D call: TRBD2 (7 bases). The V gene lost 4 bases and the J gene lost 6 bases, with 20 bases spanning the gap. The CDR3 sequence is 15 residues long. The germline gives CDR1 SGHNT, CDR2 YYREEE (reference sequence). CDR3 DNA sequence: TGTGCCAGCAGCGGGGGGGCGACCTCTCAAGTCGAGCAGTACTTC. This translates into CASSGGATSQVEQYF.

This clonotype was recorded a few times. This chain links TRBV2 with TRBJ1-5; TRBD1 aligns across 7 bases. The CDR3 runs 13 residues. Germline CDR1 reads SNHLY; CDR2 reads FYNNEI. V gave up 3 bases and J gave up 6 bases; unmatched junction bases: 2. CDR3 residues: CASSEKGAQPQHF. The CDR3 DNA follows: TGTGCCAGCAGTGAGAAGGGGGCTCAGCCCCAGCATTTT.

On this clonotype itself: This clone may be a read error of a much larger clone one base away. The chain couples TRBV6-2 or TRBV6-3 to TRBJ2-7; D is ambiguous. Germline values: CDR1 MNHEY, CDR2 SVGEGT. This CDR3 is built from 12 residues. Trimming took off 2 bases at V and 0 bases at J, with 2 bases between the two ends. The CDR3 sequence: CASSYPSYEQYF. The CDR3 nucleotides read TGTGCCAGCAGTTACCCCTCCTACGAGCAGTACTTC.

The V and J genes are TRBV7-7 and TRBJ1-4, with D maybe TRBD1 (5 bases). Trimming cost V 5 bases and J 4 bases, with 14 bases left between them. The CDR3 covers 15 residues. CDR1 is SSHAT and CDR2 is FNYEAQ in the germline V gene (reference sequence). The CDR3 here is CASSPLDNLNEKLFF. The CDR3 DNA sequence: TGTGCCAGCAGCCCCCTGGACAACCTTAATGAAAAACTGTTTTTT.

For this clonotype: The junction departs from germline at one end; a sequencing error may be responsible. The V and J genes are TRBV11-3 and TRBJ2-1; D not resolved. The germline CDR1 and CDR2 sequences are SGHNT and YENEEA. This CDR3 region has 15 residues. CDR3 loop: CASRLDSSSYNEQFF. The CDR3 DNA reads TGTGCCAGCAGATTAGATTCTAGCTCCTACAATGAGCAGTTCTTC.

This clonotype was counted a few times. The chain links TRBV7-9 to TRBJ2-7; no definite D call. With 4 bases removed from V and 4 bases from J, the gap between germline ends came to 5 bases. Germline CDR1 and CDR2: SEHNR and FQNEAQ (reference sequence). The CDR3 consists of 11 residues. The CDR3 DNA is TGTGCCAGCAGCTCTAGATACGAGCAGTACTTC. Translation gives CASSSRYEQYF. The complete variable domain, with remaining parts taken from reference TRBV7-9 and TRBJ2-7, reads DTGVSQNPRHKITKRGQNVTFRCDPISEHNRLYWYRQTLGQGPEFLTYFQNEAQLEKSRLLSDRFSAERPKGSFSTLEIQRTEQGDSAMYLCASSSRYEQYFGPGTRLTVT.

This clonotype was seen a handful of times. The V call is TRBV10-2, the J call TRBJ1-2; D is possibly TRBD1 (6 bases). The V gene lost 6 bases and the J gene lost 2 bases, with 10 bases spanning the gap. Germline V gives CDR1 WSHSY, CDR2 SAAADI. The CDR3 extends over 13 amino acids. CDR3 bases: TGCGCCAGCAGGTCCGACAGGAACTATGGCTACACCTTC. Translating it yields CASRSDRNYGYTF.

Here the CDR3 reads CASSFGDRGVSNTEAFF. In DNA, the CDR3 is TGTGCCAGCAGCTTCGGCGACAGGGGAGTATCGAACACTGAAGCTTTCTTT. The chain employs TRBV7-2 and TRBJ1-1; 8 bases fit TRBD1. From germline, CDR1 is SGHTA and CDR2 FQGNSA. V lost 3 bases and J lost 1; bases outside the gene matches: 10. This CDR3 has 17 amino acids.

This clonotype has only a few counts. The rearrangement uses TRBV19 and TRBJ1-5; TRBD1 matches 12 bases. The CDR3 contains 16 residues. CDR1 LNHDA and CDR2 SQIVND come from the germline V gene (reference sequence). The V segment lost 9 bases and the J segment 7 bases; nucleotides outside the gene matches: 13. The CDR3 here is CASLPRGTGGRQPQHF. CDR3 nucleotides: TGTGCCAGCCTCCCGAGGGGGACAGGGGGCCGGCAGCCCCAGCATTTT.